A single sample is the source of the 20 T cell receptor beta chains below, sequenced in a study of long-term antiretroviral therapy in people with HIV (dated by TCRdb to between 2021 and 2022). Sequencing of the TRB variable region was done with the immunoSEQ hsTCRB v3.0 assay at survey level resolution. Sourced from immuneACCESS, this table was stored by TCRdb with only in-frame sequences that have V and J called. A share of the clones is absent; for the studies checked, an unresolved V gene accounts for under half, and the remainder has no known explanation. This sample is represented by approximately 29,000 clones; around 84% of them were singletons. Of the sample, roughly 6.7% is held by the ten largest clones. The source was unsorted PBMCs, collected 0.4 years after starting antiretroviral therapy. All receptors derive from a man aged 18 to 35 with HIV.

The CDR3 is CASSIGGRQSDNEQFF. The DNA for the CDR3 is TGTGCCAGTAGTATCGGGGGGAGACAGAGCGACAATGAGCAGTTCTTC. The chain uses TRBV19 and TRBJ2-1; 7 nucleotides agree with TRBD2. Germline V gene sequence: CDR1 LNHDA, CDR2 SQIVND (reference sequence). There are 16 residues in the CDR3. With 3 bases clipped from V and 5 bases from J, the junction kept 10 bases outside the gene matches. The complete variable domain, with remaining parts taken from reference TRBV19 and TRBJ2-1, reads DGGITQSPKYLFRKEGQNVTLSCEQNLNHDAMYWYRQDPGQGLRLIYYSQIVNDFQKGDIAEGYSVSREKKESFPLTVTSAQKNPTAFYLCASSIGGRQSDNEQFFGPGTRLTVL.

The chain combines TRBV5-1 with TRBJ2-7; 8 nucleotides match TRBD1. J was trimmed by 3 bases and V by 3 bases; bases with no gene match: 5. This CDR3 is 14 amino acids long. Germline loops: CDR1 SGHRS, CDR2 YFSETQ. This CDR3 reads CASSSDRGHYEQYF. In DNA, the CDR3 is TGCGCCAGCAGCTCTGACAGGGGCCACTACGAGCAGTACTTC.

V gene TRBV7-9 combines with J gene TRBJ1-4, with D possibly being TRBD1 (5 bases). V shed 2 bases and J shed 5 bases, with 15 bases lying between them. Looked up from germline, CDR1 is SEHNR and CDR2 is FQNEAQ (reference sequence). There are 16 residues in the CDR3. The CDR3 bases are TGTGCCAGCAGCTTACAAACGGGGCTGATAAATGAAAAACTGTTTTTT. Amino acid sequence: CASSLQTGLINEKLFF. The entire variable domain, with the rest obtained from reference TRBV7-9 and TRBJ1-4, is as follows: DTGVSQNPRHKITKRGQNVTFRCDPISEHNRLYWYRQTLGQGPEFLTYFQNEAQLEKSRLLSDRFSAERPKGSFSTLEIQRTEQGDSAMYLCASSLQTGLINEKLFFGSGTQLSVL.

The V gene is TRBV5-8, the J gene TRBJ1-1; no definite D call. This CDR3 contains 16 residues. Per the germline V gene, CDR1 is SGHTS and CDR2 is YDEGEE. The V end was cut by 0 bases, the J end by 0 bases, with 12 bases between. Written as DNA, the CDR3 is TGTGCCAGCAGCTTGGGAGATGAGGGATTGAACACTGAAGCTTTCTTT. Translating gives CASSLGDEGLNTEAFF.

This clone was seen only once. V gene TRBV27 combines with J gene TRBJ2-3, with a possible D match to TRBD2 (7 bases). CDR1 MNHEY and CDR2 SMNVEV come from the germline V gene (reference sequence). CDR3 length equals 14 residues. The ends were cut back, 6 bases at V and 4 bases at J, with 14 bases in the middle. The CDR3 loop reads CASRPGGQSDTQYF. The CDR3 nucleotides are TGTGCCAGCAGACCCGGGGGGCAATCAGATACGCAGTATTTT.

For this clone: A junction boundary mismatches the germline segment, possibly from a read error. This sequence joins TRBV7-7 and TRBJ2-2; 9 nucleotides align to TRBD2. The CDR3 has 16 amino acids. Germline V lookup: CDR1 SSHAT, CDR2 FNYEAQ (reference sequence). The CDR3 protein is CASTTDKREDTGELFF. The CDR3 bases are TGTGCTAGCACTACAGACAAGCGGGAGGACACCGGGGAGCTGTTTTTT. Based on the CDR3 plus reference TRBV7-7 and TRBJ2-2, the full variable domain is GAGVSQSPRYKVTKRGQDVTLRCDPISSHATLYWYQQALGQGPEFLTYFNYEAQPDKSGLPSDRFSAERPEGSISTLTIQRTEQRDSAMYRCASTTDKREDTGELFFGEGSRLTVL.

The chain employs TRBV28 and TRBJ2-5, with 11 positions matching TRBD2. The CDR3 runs 14 residues. The V gene's germline CDR1 is MDHEN and CDR2 SYDVKM. The ends lost 6 bases at V and 4 bases at J; junction bases unmatched: 4. The CDR3: CASSLSGRAETQYF. CDR3 nucleotide sequence: TGTGCCAGCAGCCTTAGCGGGAGGGCAGAGACCCAGTACTTC.

J is TRBJ2-1 and V is TRBV6-5; 7 positions match TRBD2. The CDR3 length is 13 residues. Unmatched junction bases numbered 7, after V lost 4 bases and J lost 10 bases. CDR1 and CDR2 (germline): MNHEY, SVGAGI. The CDR3 spells CASSFRTSLEQFF. CDR3 DNA sequence: TGTGCCAGCAGTTTTCGGACTAGTCTAGAGCAGTTCTTC.

The gene calls are TRBV19 and TRBJ2-7; D is ambiguous. V dropped 6 bases and J dropped 1 base, with 16 bases sitting between them. The germline CDR1 and CDR2 sequences are LNHDA and SQIVND (reference sequence). The CDR3 has 15 amino acids. CDR3 DNA sequence: TGTGCCAGTAGCCTTCGGAACCGGGTTTCCTACGAGCAGTACTTC. Its protein is CASSLRNRVSYEQYF.

V is TRBV5-1 and J is TRBJ1-1; D call uncertain. CDR3 length: 15 amino acids. CDR1 is SGHRS, CDR2 YFSETQ, per germline. V lost 0 bases, J lost 4 bases, and 13 bases lay in between. CDR3 region: CASSLAKWAATEAFF. In DNA form, the CDR3 reads TGCGCCAGCAGCTTGGCCAAATGGGCAGCCACTGAAGCTTTCTTT.

The chain combines TRBV7-8 with TRBJ2-7; 8 bases align to TRBD2. Germline CDR1 is SGHVS and CDR2 is FQNEAQ. V lost 4 bases to trimming and J lost 1 base; unmatched junction nucleotides: 12. The CDR3 sequence is 17 residues long. CDR3 sequence (DNA): TGTGCCAGCAGCTCGATGATAGGGAGCGGGGGATCCTACGAGCAGTACTTC. It encodes CASSSMIGSGGSYEQYF.

This rearrangement joins TRBV27 to TRBJ2-1; TRBD2 matches 10 bases. CDR3 length equals 15 residues. The germline gives CDR1 MNHEY, CDR2 SMNVEV (reference sequence). After removal of 5 bases from V and 6 bases from J, the junction contained 7 bases not matched to a gene. The CDR3: CASSEPGLASNEQFF. The CDR3 DNA is TGTGCCAGCAGTGAACCGGGACTAGCGTCCAATGAGCAGTTCTTC.

The chain carries TRBV5-1 and TRBJ2-7, with a tentative D call TRBD2 (6 bases). Germline V gene lookup returns CDR1 SGHRS and CDR2 YFSETQ. Between the trimmed V and J ends, which lost 5 bases and 6 bases, there was a span of 18 bases. The CDR3 runs 14 residues. The CDR3 loop is CASRTGLRGTEQYF. Written as DNA, the CDR3 is TGCGCCAGCAGGACGGGCCTACGGGGGACCGAGCAGTACTTC.

This clone was recorded only once. The chain has TRBV4-2 and TRBJ2-5; 8 bases line up with TRBD2. This CDR3 spans 17 amino acids. The V segment lost 0 bases and the J segment 3 bases; nucleotides outside the gene matches: 9. From germline, CDR1 is LGHNA and CDR2 YNFKEQ. The CDR3 loop reads CASSQDLSGGPKETQYF. CDR3 sequence (DNA): TGTGCCAGCAGCCAAGATTTGTCGGGAGGGCCAAAAGAGACCCAGTACTTC.

The gene calls are TRBV25-1 and TRBJ2-5; maybe TRBD2 (5 bases). This CDR3 has 14 residues. The germline gives CDR1 MGHDK, CDR2 SYGVNS. The germline V and J ends were trimmed by 8 bases and 1 base, with 14 bases remaining between them. Written as DNA, the CDR3 is TGTGCCAGCGCCCCGGCGGGTACCCAAGAGACCCAGTACTTC. Protein product: CASAPAGTQETQYF.

This chain joins TRBV5-4 and TRBJ1-4; TRBD1 matches at 8 bases. V lost 6 bases to trimming and J lost 7 bases; unmatched junction nucleotides: 14. Germline lookup yields CDR1 SGHNT and CDR2 YYREEE (reference sequence). The CDR3 loop spans 16 amino acids. The chain's CDR3 is CASTQGGGQGGEKLFF. The CDR3 DNA reads as TGTGCCAGCACGCAAGGTGGTGGACAGGGTGGTGAAAAACTGTTTTTT.

For the CDR3, the DNA is TGTGCCAGCAGCGCAGGGGTGTACACTGAAGCTTTCTTT. It encodes CASSAGVYTEAFF. The J gene is TRBJ1-1, the V gene TRBV5-8, with a possible D match to TRBD1 (6 bases). The germline V gene has CDR1 SGHTS and CDR2 YDEGEE. The CDR3 runs 13 residues. Trimming left V 4 bases short and J 3 bases short, with 10 bases between. Together with reference TRBV5-8 and TRBJ1-1, the CDR3 gives the full variable domain: EAGVTQSPTHLIKTRGQQATLRCSPISGHTSVYWYQQALGLGLQFLLWYDEGEERNRGNFPPRFSGRQFPNYSSELNVNALELEDSALYLCASSAGVYTEAFFGQGTRLTVV.

The rearrangement links TRBV2 to TRBJ2-1; no reliable D call. CDR1 SNHLY and CDR2 FYNNEI come from the germline V gene. The CDR3 covers 14 residues. The ends were cut back, 6 bases at V and 2 bases at J, with 11 bases in the middle. Here the CDR3 reads CASRAKAPYNEQFF. The CDR3 DNA is TGTGCCAGCAGAGCTAAGGCGCCCTACAATGAGCAGTTCTTC.

The CDR3 region is CASGLAPTGTALTEAFF. The DNA of the CDR3 is TGTGCTAGTGGTTTGGCCCCGACCGGGACAGCTCTCACTGAAGCTTTCTTT. The chain combines TRBV12-5 with TRBJ1-1; 7 positions match TRBD1. Germline CDR1 reads LGHNT; CDR2 reads FRNRAP. This CDR3 is 17 amino acids long. J lost 4 bases, V lost 1 base, and 12 bases had no gene match.

Comment on this clone: A junction end diverges from the germline sequence, so it may reflect a read error. The chain joins TRBV7-7 to TRBJ2-5; the D gene could be TRBD1 or TRBD2 (6 bases each). CDR3 length: 14 residues. In germline, CDR1 is SSHAT, CDR2 FNYEAQ (reference sequence). CDR3 DNA: TGTGCTAGCAGCTTAGGGGGAGGCCAAGAGACCCAGTACTTC. Its protein is CASSLGGGQETQYF.